A selection of T cell receptor beta chains follows, all from one sample in a study of shared clonotypes between healthy human individuals. Clones were read by immunoSEQ multiplex PCR, and TCRdb kept only the in-frame ones, dropping some. The sample consists of roughly 1,800,000 clones, about 94% of them appearing once. What was sequenced was naive CD8+ T cells sorted from blood. The source of these receptors is a young man in good health. Both conserved end residues are part of each CDR3. A D gene is named only where the DNA matches it firmly. Only part of the rows carry a size: once, few, many, or a class if the clone is expanded.

abundance | j_gene | v_gene | d_gene | len | CDR3nt | CDR3aa
once | TRBJ2-7 | TRBV9 | TRBD2 | 16 | TGTGCCAGCAGCAAAGGGACTAGCGGGAAAAACGACGAGCAGTACTTC | CASSKGTSGKNDEQYF
- | TRBJ1-5 | TRBV6-1 | - | 14 | TGTGCCAGCAGTGACAGGGTTGCGGATCAGCCCCAGCATTTT | CASSDRVADQPQHF
- | TRBJ1-3 | TRBV4-3 | - | 16 | TGCGCCAGCAGCCAGGACAGTGACCCCTCTGGAAACACCATATATTTT | CASSQDSDPSGNTIYF
- | TRBJ2-3 | TRBV9 | - | 15 | TGTGCCAGCAGCGTTGGACTCTCTAGCACAGATACGCAGTATTTT | CASSVGLSSTDTQYF
few | TRBJ1-2 | TRBV29-1 | - | 11 | TGCAGCGTTGTAACCCTCTATGGCTACACCTTC | CSVVTLYGYTF
- | TRBJ1-1 | TRBV5-6 | - | 15 | TGTGCCAGCAGCTGGGGAGGGGCCTTGAACACTGAAGCTTTCTTT | CASSWGGALNTEAFF
- | TRBJ1-2 | TRBV7-8 | TRBD1 | 16 | TGTGCCAGCAGCTCGATGGTGACAGGGGGCAACTATGGCTACACCTTC | CASSSMVTGGNYGYTF
- | TRBJ2-2 | TRBV4-1 | TRBD2 | 16 | TGCGCCAGCAGCCCTCTAGCGGGGGGCGCCCACGGGGAGCTGTTTTTT | CASSPLAGGAHGELFF
- | TRBJ1-2 | TRBV13 | TRBD1 | 17 | TGTGCCAGCAGCTCGACAGGGATGGGCCCTCGGGCCTATGGCTACACCTTC | CASSSTGMGPRAYGYTF
- | TRBJ2-1 | TRBV6-6 | - | 15 | TGTGCCAGCAGTTACCTGGGCGGCTCCTACAATGAGCAGTTCTTC | CASSYLGGSYNEQFF
- | TRBJ2-7 | TRBV6-5 | - | 13 | TGTGCCAGCAGTGTGGGACGTAACTACGAGCAGTACTTC | CASSVGRNYEQYF
- | TRBJ1-2 | TRBV7-9 | - | 13 | TGTGCCAGCAGCTTAGACGGGGGGTTCGGCTACACCTTC | CASSLDGGFGYTF
once | TRBJ1-5 | TRBV4-1 | - | 18 | TGCGCCAGCAGCCAAGGGGTGGTGGCCCCCCATAGCAATCAGCCCCAGCATTTT | CASSQGVVAPHSNQPQHF
- | TRBJ2-7 | TRBV5-6 | - | 14 | TGTGCCAGCAGCCAGGCCAGTCTCCGGCCGGAGCAGTACTTC | CASSQASLRPEQYF
- | TRBJ2-7 | TRBV4-1 | TRBD2 | 16 | TGCGCCAGCAGCCAAGAGATGACTAGCGGGTCCTACGAGCAGTACTTC | CASSQEMTSGSYEQYF
- | TRBJ1-1 | TRBV5-8 | - | 14 | TGTGCCAGCAGCAAAGACCTCGGGGGGACTGAAGCTTTCTTT | CASSKDLGGTEAFF
- | TRBJ2-3 | TRBV5-6 | TRBD1 | 16 | TGTGCCAGCAGCTGGGACAGGGTAGCTGGGACGGATACGCAGTATTTT | CASSWDRVAGTDTQYF
- | TRBJ2-1 | TRBV7-9 | - | 15 | TGTGCCAGCAGCCTACTGCGGGAACCATTGAATGAGCAGTTCTTC | CASSLLREPLNEQFF
- | TRBJ2-1 | TRBV7-9 | TRBD2 | 15 | TGTGCCAGCAGCTCCCTAGCGGGAGGACGTGGTGAGCAGTTCTTC | CASSSLAGGRGEQFF
- | TRBJ1-3 | TRBV2 | - | 13 | TGTGCCAGCACTGCGAGCTCTGGAAACACCATATATTTT | CASTASSGNTIYF
- | TRBJ1-1 | TRBV28 | - | 16 | TGTGCCAGCAGTTTTAATCCGGGCGAGGCGAACACTGAAGCTTTCTTT | CASSFNPGEANTEAFF
- | TRBJ2-2 | TRBV4-3 | - | 16 | TGCGCCAGCAGCCAAGACGGGGGTTTGGTCACCGGGGAGCTGTTTTTT | CASSQDGGLVTGELFF
- | TRBJ2-7 | TRBV28 | - | 14 | TGTGCCAGCAGTTTGGCAGGTTCCACCTACGAGCAGTACTTC | CASSLAGSTYEQYF
- | TRBJ1-1 | TRBV7-9 | TRBD1 | 13 | TGTGCCAGCAGCCAAACAGGGGAGACTGAAGCTTTCTTT | CASSQTGETEAFF
- | TRBJ2-3 | TRBV30 | - | 14 | TGTGCCTGGAGTGTAGTCGGAAGCACAGATACGCAGTATTTT | CAWSVVGSTDTQYF
- | TRBJ2-2 | TRBV4-3 | - | 16 | TGCGCCAGCAGCCAAGATACGTCAGGGAGGACCGGGGAGCTGTTTTTT | CASSQDTSGRTGELFF
- | TRBJ1-4 | TRBV4-1 | - | 14 | TGCGCCAGCAGCCCACAGGGAACTAATGAAAAACTGTTTTTT | CASSPQGTNEKLFF
- | TRBJ1-1 | TRBV4-1 | - | 13 | TGCGCCAGCAGCCAAGTAGGATTCGCGAGAGCTTTCTTT | CASSQVGFARAFF
- | TRBJ1-2 | TRBV13 | - | 16 | TGTGCCAGCAGCCTAGGATTTAGTCGACAGCGCTATGGCTACACCTTC | CASSLGFSRQRYGYTF
- | TRBJ2-1 | TRBV10-2 | TRBD2 | 14 | TGCGCCACCCGACTAGCGGGAGCCTACAATGAGCAGTTCTTC | CATRLAGAYNEQFF
- | TRBJ1-2 | TRBV27 | - | 13 | TGTGCCAGCAGTCAACAGGGAGGCTATGGCTACACCTTC | CASSQQGGYGYTF
- | TRBJ2-3 | TRBV7-8 | TRBD2 | 16 | TGTGCCAGCAGCTTAGGCGGCGGGGGAGGCACAGATACGCAGTATTTT | CASSLGGGGGTDTQYF
- | TRBJ2-1 | TRBV6-5 | - | 15 | TGTGCCAGCAGTCTCCTCCCCGAAGGAGACAATGAGCAGTTCTTC | CASSLLPEGDNEQFF
- | TRBJ2-5 | TRBV5-4 | - | 16 | TGTGCCAGCAGCTCTCCGGGACATCGCATGTGGGAGACCCAGTACTTC | CASSSPGHRMWETQYF
- | TRBJ2-3 | TRBV7-9 | - | 12 | TGTGCCAGCAGTACGGTGACAGATACGCAGTATTTT | CASSTVTDTQYF
- | TRBJ2-7 | TRBV4-3 | - | 14 | TGCGCCAGCAGCCAAGATACCCGTGGCTACGAGCAGTACTTC | CASSQDTRGYEQYF
once | TRBJ2-2 | TRBV9 | TRBD1 | 16 | TGTGCCAGCAGCGTAGTTGGGACAGCTGACACCGGGGAGCTGTTTTTT | CASSVVGTADTGELFF
- | TRBJ2-3 | TRBV2 | TRBD2 | 16 | TGTGCCAGCAGTGAACTAGCGGGCGAGGAGGGAGATACGCAGTATTTT | CASSELAGEEGDTQYF
- | TRBJ1-5 | TRBV28 | - | 16 | TGTGCCAGCAGTTTAGTCGGTTTCGGAGGCAATCAGCCCCAGCATTTT | CASSLVGFGGNQPQHF
- | TRBJ2-3 | TRBV9 | - | 14 | TGTGCCAGCAGCGTAGCCATTTTCACAGATACGCAGTATTTT | CASSVAIFTDTQYF
- | TRBJ1-4 | TRBV9 | - | 15 | TGTGCCAGCAGCGTAGGAGGCAGTAGCAATGAAAAACTGTTTTTT | CASSVGGSSNEKLFF